A single sample is the source of the 26 T cell receptor beta chains below, sequenced in a study of CXCR3-negative and CXCR3-positive naive CD8 T cells. All TRB cDNA libraries came from 5' RACE performed with UMI labels. TCRdb reanalyzed the 5' RACE reads and collapses them to one entry per CDR3 protein, without DNA. Its listing shows tens of thousands of distinct CDR3 sequences. The source material was memory CD8+ T cells from blood. The receptors were gathered from a human donor in good health. Some clones in this sample may be carry-over from other donors' samples.

The V gene is TRBV4-2, the J gene TRBJ1-1. Germline loops: CDR1 LGHNA, CDR2 YNFKEQ. The CDR3 has 14 amino acids. CDR3 loop: CASSQEQHNTEAFF.

The chain combines TRBV5-1 with TRBJ2-7; no DNA is available, so the TRBD2 call from TCRdb remains unchecked. The CDR3 loop spans 15 amino acids. Germline values: CDR1 SGHRS, CDR2 YFSETQ. CDR3 in amino acids: CASSILAGASYEQYF.

V and J are TRBV20-1 and TRBJ2-1; TCRdb picks TRBD1, but there is no DNA to check that call. Germline CDR1 DFQATT, CDR2 SNEGSKA (reference sequence). The CDR3 has 16 amino acids. This chain's CDR3 is CSAKAKGTVRYNEQFF.

The chain joins TRBV7-3 to TRBJ2-1; checking the TCRdb D call of TRBD2 is not possible without DNA. The CDR3 spans 17 residues. CDR1 SGHTA and CDR2 FQGTGA come from the germline V gene. CDR3 residues: CASSPSGTILVHNEQFF.

The V call is TRBV6-6, the J call TRBJ2-2; there is no DNA to check the TCRdb D call of TRBD1. CDR1 and CDR2 from the germline V gene are MNHNY and SVGAGI (reference sequence). This CDR3 spans 13 amino acids. Here the CDR3 reads CASTNRVTAELFF.

This chain connects TRBV7-6 to TRBJ2-7; TCRdb gives TRBD2 as the D gene, but with no DNA this cannot be confirmed. CDR3 size: 15 residues. Germline assignment: CDR1 SGHVS and CDR2 FNYEAQ. This CDR3 reads CVSSLGLAPASEQYF.

The CDR3 sequence: CSVEDPTTGAYNEQFF. The V call is TRBV29-1, the J call TRBJ2-1; TCRdb gives TRBD1 as the D gene, but with no DNA this cannot be confirmed. This CDR3 has 16 residues. The V gene's germline CDR1 is SQVTM and CDR2 ANQGSEA.

The gene calls are TRBV10-2 and TRBJ2-7; no DNA is available, so the TRBD2 call from TCRdb remains unchecked. The germline V gene has CDR1 WSHSY and CDR2 SAAADI. CDR3 size: 17 residues. CDR3 residues: CASRGLAGGRRSYEQYF.

The chain carries TRBV6-5 and TRBJ1-1; checking the TCRdb D call of TRBD1 is not possible without DNA. CDR3 length: 16 residues. Per the germline V gene, CDR1 is MNHEY and CDR2 is SVGAGI. The CDR3 protein is CASSYSARTVNTEAFF.

The chain recombines TRBV6-6 with TRBJ1-1. From germline, CDR1 is MNHNY and CDR2 SVGAGI (reference sequence). This CDR3 has 12 amino acids. The CDR3 loop reads CASTYGGNGAFF.

The chain links TRBV5-1 to TRBJ2-3; the TRBD1 assignment by TCRdb is unverifiable without DNA. The V gene's germline CDR1 is SGHRS and CDR2 YFSETQ. The CDR3 runs to 16 residues. CDR3 in amino acids: CASSSPTGPSTDTQYF.

V is TRBV4-2 and J is TRBJ2-3; TCRdb's assignment of TRBD2 cannot be checked, as there is no DNA. The CDR3 loop spans 15 amino acids. In germline, CDR1 is LGHNA, CDR2 YNFKEQ. The CDR3 protein is CASSQTSGATDTQYF.

V is TRBV19 and J is TRBJ1-5. Germline V gene lookup returns CDR1 LNHDA and CDR2 SQIVND (reference sequence). The CDR3 loop spans 12 amino acids. The CDR3 protein is CASSEGNQPQHF.

V gene TRBV9 combines with J gene TRBJ1-1. This CDR3 is 13 amino acids long. The germline CDR1 and CDR2 sequences are SGDLS and YYNGEE. This CDR3 is CASSVGSNTEAFF. Looking up the rest from reference TRBV9 and TRBJ1-1 gives the full variable domain: DSGVTQTPKHLITATGQRVTLRCSPRSGDLSVYWYQQSLDQGLQFLIQYYNGEERAKGNILERFSAQQFPDLHSELNLSSLELGDSALYFCASSVGSNTEAFFGQGTRLTVV.

The V call is TRBV15, the J call TRBJ2-7; TCRdb lists TRBD1, though no DNA is available to test this call. There are 15 residues in the CDR3. Per the germline V gene, CDR1 is LNHNV and CDR2 is YYDKDF (reference sequence). The CDR3 sequence is CATSSVSAQSYEQYF.

The V and J genes are TRBV7-9 and TRBJ2-1; TCRdb indicates TRBD2, and absent DNA this call remains unverified. In germline, CDR1 is SEHNR, CDR2 FQNEAQ (reference sequence). This CDR3 spans 16 amino acids. The CDR3 region is CASSSPRESGYNEQFF.

The rearrangement links TRBV20-1 to TRBJ1-1; TCRdb's D call, TRBD1, is unchecked because there is no DNA. From germline, CDR1 is DFQATT and CDR2 SNEGSKA (reference sequence). The CDR3 is 14 residues long. The CDR3 reads CSAWGDRGNTEAFF.

The chain has TRBV7-9 and TRBJ1-1. In germline, CDR1 is SEHNR, CDR2 FQNEAQ (reference sequence). The CDR3 sequence is 15 residues long. CDR3 loop: CASSLVQTMNTEAFF.

V gene TRBV7-3 combines with J gene TRBJ2-3. Germline loops: CDR1 SGHTA, CDR2 FQGTGA. This CDR3 has 16 residues. CDR3 loop: CASSLAARNEADTQYF.

This clonotype shows up as medium-sized by frequency. The rearrangement links TRBV10-1 to TRBJ2-2; lacking DNA, the TRBD2 call made by TCRdb goes unchecked. Germline assignment: CDR1 WNHNN and CDR2 SYGVQD (reference sequence). The CDR3 loop spans 18 amino acids. CDR3: CASSDGTSGRLDTGELFF.

The chain carries TRBV12-3 or TRBV12-4 and TRBJ1-3. The CDR3 is 14 amino acids. The CDR3 sequence: CASSFRSSGNTIYF.

The chain combines TRBV13 with TRBJ2-5. CDR3 length equals 12 residues. Germline loops: CDR1 PRHDT, CDR2 FYEKMQ (reference sequence). This chain's CDR3 is CASSRIQETQYF.

The chain carries TRBV7-8 and TRBJ1-2. The germline V gene encodes CDR1 SGHVS and CDR2 FQNEAQ. The CDR3 has 15 amino acids. CDR3: CASSLSQGPGYGYTF.

The chain is built from TRBV20-1 and TRBJ2-1; the D call from TCRdb, TRBD2, cannot be confirmed without DNA. Germline-derived CDR1 and CDR2 are DFQATT and SNEGSKA (reference sequence). The CDR3 loop spans 15 amino acids. This CDR3 is CSAHSSGGSYNEQFF.

The gene calls are TRBV29-1 and TRBJ2-1; the D call of TRBD1 rests on TCRdb alone, since no DNA is present to check it. The germline V gene has CDR1 SQVTM and CDR2 ANQGSEA. The CDR3 extends over 14 amino acids. The CDR3 loop reads CSVEEGPTAYEQFF.

This chain joins TRBV29-1 and TRBJ2-5; TCRdb indicates TRBD1, and absent DNA this call remains unverified. Germline CDR1 SQVTM, CDR2 ANQGSEA. There are 14 residues in the CDR3. CDR3 sequence reads: CSVKDLYMGETQYF.